Here is one TCR beta chain with its context. Its specificity is unknown. Looked up from germline, CDR1 is SGHRS and CDR2 is YFSETQ. V lost 6 bases to trimming and J lost 5 bases; unmatched junction nucleotides: 6. The CDR3 is 14 amino acids. This record comes from a study of OX40 agonist ivuxolimab in advanced cancers. Study background: Enrolled patients in dose escalation had cancers that were hepatocellular carcinoma, melanoma, renal cell or head and neck cancer.

TCRdb keeps only in-frame clones here, not all; method: immunoSEQ multiplex PCR. The sample includes some 61,000 clones, 80% to 90% of them seen just once. Study-level results: CD8+ T cells were the subset that, on average, had more expanded clones than CD4+. The CD4+ and CD8+ T cells in the blood had expanded clonally by week 6 at 0.1 to 3.0 mg/kg.

This specimen consisted of CD4+ or CD8+ T cells sorted from blood, obtained in a trial of the OX40 agonist ivuxolimab. This clonotype originated in an adult with an advanced solid tumor such as melanoma, head and neck, liver or kidney cancer. The chain combines TRBV5-1 with TRBJ2-2; 8 bases fit TRBD1. This CDR3 reads CASKSGGATGELFF. For the CDR3, the DNA is TGCGCCAGCAAATCAGGGGGCGCGACCGGGGAGCTGTTTTTT. The full variable domain, its missing parts supplied by reference TRBV5-1 and TRBJ2-2, is KAGVTQTPRYLIKTRGQQVTLSCSPISGHRSVSWYQQTPGQGLQFLFEYFSETQRNKGNFPGRFSGRQFSNSRSEMNVSTLELGDSALYLCASKSGGATGELFFGEGSRLTVL.